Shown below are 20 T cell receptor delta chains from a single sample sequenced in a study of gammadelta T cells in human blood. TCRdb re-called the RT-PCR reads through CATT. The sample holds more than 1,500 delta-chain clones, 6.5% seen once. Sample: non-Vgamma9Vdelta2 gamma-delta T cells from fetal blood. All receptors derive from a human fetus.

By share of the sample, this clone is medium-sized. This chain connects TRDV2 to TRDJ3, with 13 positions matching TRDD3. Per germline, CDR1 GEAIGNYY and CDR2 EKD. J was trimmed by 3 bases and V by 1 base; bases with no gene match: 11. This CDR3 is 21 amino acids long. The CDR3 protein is CACDTYWGIREVFWDTRQMFF. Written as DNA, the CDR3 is TGTGCCTGTGACACGTACTGGGGGATACGCGAAGTCTTCTGGGACACCCGACAGATGTTTTTC.

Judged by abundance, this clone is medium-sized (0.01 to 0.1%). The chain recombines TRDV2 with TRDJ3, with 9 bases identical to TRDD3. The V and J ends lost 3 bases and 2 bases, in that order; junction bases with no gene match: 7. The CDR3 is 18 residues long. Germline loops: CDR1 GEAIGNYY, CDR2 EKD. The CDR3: CACDEYWGKTWDTRQMFF. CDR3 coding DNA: TGTGCCTGTGACGAGTACTGGGGGAAAACCTGGGACACCCGACAGATGTTTTTC.

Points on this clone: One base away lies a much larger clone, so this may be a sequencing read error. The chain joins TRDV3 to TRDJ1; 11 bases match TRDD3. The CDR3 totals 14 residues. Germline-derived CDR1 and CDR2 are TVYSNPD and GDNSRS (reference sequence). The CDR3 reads CAFHPGGYTNKLIF. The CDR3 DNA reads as TGTGCCTTTCACCCTGGGGGATACACCAATAAACTCATCTTT.

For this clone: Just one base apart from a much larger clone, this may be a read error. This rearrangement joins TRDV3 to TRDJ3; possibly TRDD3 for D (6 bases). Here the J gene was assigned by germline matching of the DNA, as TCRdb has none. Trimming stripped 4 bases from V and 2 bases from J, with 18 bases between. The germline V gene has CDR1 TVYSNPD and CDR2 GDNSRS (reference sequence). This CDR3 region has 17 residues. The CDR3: CASRRGCFPWDTRQMFF. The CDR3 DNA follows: TGTGCCTCCAGGAGGGGATGCTTTCCCTGGGACACCCGACAGATGTTTTTC.

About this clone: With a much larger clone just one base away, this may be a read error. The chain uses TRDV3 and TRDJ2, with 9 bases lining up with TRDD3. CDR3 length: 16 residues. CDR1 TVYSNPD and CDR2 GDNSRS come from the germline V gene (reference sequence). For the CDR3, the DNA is TGTGCCTTGTACTGGGGGAGACCCTCTTTGACAGCACAACGCTTCTTT. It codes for CALYWGRPSLTAQRFF.

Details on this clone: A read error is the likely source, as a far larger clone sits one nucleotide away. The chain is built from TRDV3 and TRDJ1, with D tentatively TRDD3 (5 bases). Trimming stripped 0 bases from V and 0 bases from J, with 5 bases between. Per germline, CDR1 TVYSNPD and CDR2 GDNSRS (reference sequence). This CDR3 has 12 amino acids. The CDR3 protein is CAFRGYTDKLIF. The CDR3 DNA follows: TGTGCCTTTAGGGGATACACCGATAAACTCATCTTT.

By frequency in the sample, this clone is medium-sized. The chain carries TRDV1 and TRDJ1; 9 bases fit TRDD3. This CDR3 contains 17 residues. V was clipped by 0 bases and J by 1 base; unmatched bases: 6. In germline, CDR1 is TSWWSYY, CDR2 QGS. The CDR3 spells CALGELSAGGSTDKLIF. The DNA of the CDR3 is TGTGCTCTTGGGGAACTAAGCGCTGGGGGATCCACCGATAAACTCATCTTT.

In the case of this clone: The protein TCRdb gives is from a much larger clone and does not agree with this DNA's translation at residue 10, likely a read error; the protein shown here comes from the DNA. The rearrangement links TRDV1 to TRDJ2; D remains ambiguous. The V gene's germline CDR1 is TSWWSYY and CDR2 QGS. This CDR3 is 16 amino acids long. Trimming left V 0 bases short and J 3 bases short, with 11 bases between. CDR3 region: CALGELGLAVTAQLFF. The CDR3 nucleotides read TGTGCTCTTGGGGAACTCGGGTTAGCTGTGACAGCACAACTCTTCTTT.

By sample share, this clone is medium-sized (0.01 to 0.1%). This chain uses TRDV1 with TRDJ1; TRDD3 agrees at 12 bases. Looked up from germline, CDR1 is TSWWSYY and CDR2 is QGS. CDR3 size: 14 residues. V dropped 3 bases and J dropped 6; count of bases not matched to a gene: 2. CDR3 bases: TGTGCTCTTGGGGATTACTGGGGGATACATAAACTCATCTTT. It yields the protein CALGDYWGIHKLIF.

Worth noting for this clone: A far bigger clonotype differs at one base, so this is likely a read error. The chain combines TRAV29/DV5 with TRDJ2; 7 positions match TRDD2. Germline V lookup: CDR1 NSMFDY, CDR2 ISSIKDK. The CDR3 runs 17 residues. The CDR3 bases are TGTGCAGCAAGCGTACCTTCCTTCCTCTCTTTGACAACACAACTCTTCTTT. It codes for CAASVPSFLSLTTQLFF.

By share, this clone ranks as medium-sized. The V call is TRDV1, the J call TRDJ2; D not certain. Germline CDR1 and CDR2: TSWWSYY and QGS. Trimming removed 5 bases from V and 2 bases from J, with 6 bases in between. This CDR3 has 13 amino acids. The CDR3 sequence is CALGKGLTAQLFF. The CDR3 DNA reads TGTGCTCTTGGGAAGGGATTGACAGCACAACTCTTCTTT.

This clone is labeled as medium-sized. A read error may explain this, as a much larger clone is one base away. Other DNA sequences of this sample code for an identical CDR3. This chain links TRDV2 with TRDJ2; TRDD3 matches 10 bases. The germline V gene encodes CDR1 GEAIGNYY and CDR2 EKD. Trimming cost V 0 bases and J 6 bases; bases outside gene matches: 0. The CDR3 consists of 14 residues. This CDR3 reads CACDTGGYAAQLFF. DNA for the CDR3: TGTGCCTGTGACACCGGGGGATACGCAGCACAACTCTTCTTT.

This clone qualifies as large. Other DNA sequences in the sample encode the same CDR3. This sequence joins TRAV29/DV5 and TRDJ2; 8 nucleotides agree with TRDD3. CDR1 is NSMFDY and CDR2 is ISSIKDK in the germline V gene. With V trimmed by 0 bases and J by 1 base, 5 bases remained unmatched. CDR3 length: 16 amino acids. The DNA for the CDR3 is TGTGCAGCAAGCGCGTTTGGGGGATTTTTGACAGCACAACTCTTCTTT. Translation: CAASAFGGFLTAQLFF. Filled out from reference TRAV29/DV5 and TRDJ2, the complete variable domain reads DQQVKQNSPSLSVQEGRISILNCDYTNSMFDYFLWYKKYPAEGPTFLISISSIKDKNEDGRFTVFLNKSAKHLSLHIVPSQPGDSAVYFCAASAFGGFLTAQLFFGKGTQLIVEP.

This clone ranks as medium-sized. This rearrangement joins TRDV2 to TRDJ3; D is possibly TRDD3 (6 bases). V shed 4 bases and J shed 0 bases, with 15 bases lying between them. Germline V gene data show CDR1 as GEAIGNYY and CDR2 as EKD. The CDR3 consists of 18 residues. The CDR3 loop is CACEPIRLSSWDTRQMFF. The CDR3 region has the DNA TGTGCCTGTGAGCCGATACGCTTAAGCTCCTGGGACACCCGACAGATGTTTTTC.

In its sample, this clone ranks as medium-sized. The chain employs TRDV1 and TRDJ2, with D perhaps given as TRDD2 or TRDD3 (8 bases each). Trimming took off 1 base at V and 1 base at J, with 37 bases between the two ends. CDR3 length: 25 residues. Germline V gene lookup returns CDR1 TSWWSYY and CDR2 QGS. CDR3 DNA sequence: TGTGCTCTTGGGGAACGACTGGACTTCTTCCTACGGACTGGGGGGGGGCCTTTTTTGACAGCACAACTCTTCTTT. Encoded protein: CALGERLDFFLRTGGGPFLTAQLFF.

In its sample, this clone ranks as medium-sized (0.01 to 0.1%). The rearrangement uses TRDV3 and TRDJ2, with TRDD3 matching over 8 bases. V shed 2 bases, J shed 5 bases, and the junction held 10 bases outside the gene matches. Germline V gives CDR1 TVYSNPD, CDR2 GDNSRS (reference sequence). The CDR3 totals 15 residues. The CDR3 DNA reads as TGTGCCTTTTCCTATGGGGATACCCCCACAGCACAACTCTTCTTT. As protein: CAFSYGDTPTAQLFF.

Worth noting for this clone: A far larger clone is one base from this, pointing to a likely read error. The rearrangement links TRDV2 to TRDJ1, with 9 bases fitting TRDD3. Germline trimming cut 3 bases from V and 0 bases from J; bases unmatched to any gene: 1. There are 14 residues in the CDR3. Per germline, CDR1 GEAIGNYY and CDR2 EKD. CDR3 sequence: CACDPGGYTDKLIF. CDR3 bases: TGTGCCTGTGACCCTGGGGGATACACCGATAAACTCATCTTT.

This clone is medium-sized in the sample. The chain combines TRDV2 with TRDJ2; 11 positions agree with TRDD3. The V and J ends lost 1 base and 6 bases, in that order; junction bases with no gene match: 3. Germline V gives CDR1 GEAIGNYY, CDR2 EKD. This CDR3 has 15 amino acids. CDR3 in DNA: TGTGCCTGTGACACTGGGGGATACGCGTCAGCACAACTCTTCTTT. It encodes CACDTGGYASAQLFF.

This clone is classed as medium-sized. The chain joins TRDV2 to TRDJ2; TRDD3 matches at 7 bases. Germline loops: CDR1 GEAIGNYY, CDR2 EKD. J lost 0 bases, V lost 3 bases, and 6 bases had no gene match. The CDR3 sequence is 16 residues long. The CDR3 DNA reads TGTGCCTGTGACCGGGGGATTCCTCCTTTGACAGCACAACTCTTCTTT. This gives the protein CACDRGIPPLTAQLFF.

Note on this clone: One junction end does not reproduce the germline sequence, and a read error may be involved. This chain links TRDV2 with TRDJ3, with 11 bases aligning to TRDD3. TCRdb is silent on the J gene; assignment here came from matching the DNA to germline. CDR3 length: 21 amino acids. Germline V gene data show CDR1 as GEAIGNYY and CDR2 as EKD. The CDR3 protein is CACDTWGIRVPRSWDTRRMFF. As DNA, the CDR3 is TGTGCCTGTGACACCTGGGGGATACGCGTACCAAGATCCTGGGACACCCGACGGATGTTTTTC.